This T cell receptor beta chain originates from a study of CD8+ T cells in alopecia areata. Treatment here: oral pan-JAK inhibitor, 5-10 mg twice daily. A note on this clone: The antigen remains unidentified.

As the sequencing template, cDNA was produced by extracting RNA and reverse transcribing it. TCRdb keeps only in-frame clones here, not all; method: immunoSEQ multiplex PCR. Of about 280,000 clones in the sample, 55% to 70% are singletons; the top ten hold more than 1.5%. General study results and limits: Clonality in lesional scalp, especially alopecia totalis/universalis, exceeded that of normal scalp. Whereas mice showed it more clearly, TCR sharing across patients was murkier, possibly because of HLA. The study found that many expanded lesional clones persisted in scalp and blood during tofacitinib.

The ends lost 1 base at V and 0 bases at J; junction bases unmatched: 3. CDR3 length: 17 residues. Germline-derived CDR1 and CDR2 are SEHNR and FQNEAQ (reference sequence). This sample comprised CD4+ T cells sorted from blood, obtained at week 24, from a patient treated with tofacitinib. The TCR originated in a human donor with alopecia areata. V is TRBV7-9 and J is TRBJ2-3, with TRBD2 matching 11 bases. The CDR3 DNA sequence: TGTGCCAGCAGCTTAGGACTAGCGGGGAAGAGCACAGATACGCAGTATTTT. Translating gives CASSLGLAGKSTDTQYF.